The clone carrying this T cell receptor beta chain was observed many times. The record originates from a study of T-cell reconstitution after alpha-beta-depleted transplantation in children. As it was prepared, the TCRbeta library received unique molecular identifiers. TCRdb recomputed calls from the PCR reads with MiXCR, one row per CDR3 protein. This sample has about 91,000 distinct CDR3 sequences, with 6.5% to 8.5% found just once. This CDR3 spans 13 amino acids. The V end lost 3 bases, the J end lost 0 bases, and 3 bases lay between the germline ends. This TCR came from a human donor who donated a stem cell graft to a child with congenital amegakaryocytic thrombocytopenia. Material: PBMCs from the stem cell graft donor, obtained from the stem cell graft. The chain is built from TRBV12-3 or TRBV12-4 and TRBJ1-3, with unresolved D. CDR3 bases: TGTGCCAGCAGTTTCTACTCTGGAAACACCATATATTTT. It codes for CASSFYSGNTIYF.